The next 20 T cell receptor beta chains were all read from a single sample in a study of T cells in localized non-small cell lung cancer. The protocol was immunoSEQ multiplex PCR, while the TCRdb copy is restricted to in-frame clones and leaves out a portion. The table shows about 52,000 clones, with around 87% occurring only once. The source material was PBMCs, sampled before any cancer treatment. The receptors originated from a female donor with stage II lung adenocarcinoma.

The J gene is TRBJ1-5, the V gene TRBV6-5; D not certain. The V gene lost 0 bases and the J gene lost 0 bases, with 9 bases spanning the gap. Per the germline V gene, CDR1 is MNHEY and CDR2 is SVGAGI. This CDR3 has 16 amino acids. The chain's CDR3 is CASSYSKSSSNQPQHF. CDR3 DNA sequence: TGTGCCAGCAGTTACTCGAAGTCCAGTAGCAATCAGCCCCAGCATTTT.

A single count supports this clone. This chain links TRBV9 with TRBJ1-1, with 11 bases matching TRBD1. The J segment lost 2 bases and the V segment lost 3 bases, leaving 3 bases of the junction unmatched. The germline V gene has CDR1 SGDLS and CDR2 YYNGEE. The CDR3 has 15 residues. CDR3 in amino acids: CASSGGTGGNTEAFF. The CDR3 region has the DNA TGTGCCAGCAGCGGGGGGACAGGGGGTAACACTGAAGCTTTCTTT.

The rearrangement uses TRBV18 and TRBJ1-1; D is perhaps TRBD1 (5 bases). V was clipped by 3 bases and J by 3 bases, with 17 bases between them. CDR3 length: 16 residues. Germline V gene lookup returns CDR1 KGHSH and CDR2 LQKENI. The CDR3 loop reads CASSPGLTPGDTEAFF. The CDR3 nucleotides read TGTGCCAGCTCACCGGGGCTGACCCCCGGGGACACTGAAGCTTTCTTT.

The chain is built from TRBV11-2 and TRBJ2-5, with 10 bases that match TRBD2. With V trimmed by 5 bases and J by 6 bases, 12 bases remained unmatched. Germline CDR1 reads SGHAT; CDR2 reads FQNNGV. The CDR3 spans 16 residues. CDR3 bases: TGTGCCAGCAGCCCACTAGCGGGGCGGTTTCGAAAGACCCAGTACTTC. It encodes CASSPLAGRFRKTQYF.

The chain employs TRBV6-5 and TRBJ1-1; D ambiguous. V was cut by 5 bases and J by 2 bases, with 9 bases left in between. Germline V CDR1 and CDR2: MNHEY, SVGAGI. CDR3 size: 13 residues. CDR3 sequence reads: CASSPSTNTEAFF. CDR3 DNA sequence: TGTGCCAGCAGTCCCTCAACTAACACTGAAGCTTTCTTT.

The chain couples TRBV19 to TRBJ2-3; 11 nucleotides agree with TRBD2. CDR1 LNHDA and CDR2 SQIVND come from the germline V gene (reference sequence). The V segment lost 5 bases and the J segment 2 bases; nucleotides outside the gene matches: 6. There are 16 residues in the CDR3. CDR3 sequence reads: CASSSPGLAATDTQYF. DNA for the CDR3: TGTGCCAGTAGTTCTCCGGGACTAGCGGCCACAGATACGCAGTATTTT. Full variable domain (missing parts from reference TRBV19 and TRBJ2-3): DGGITQSPKYLFRKEGQNVTLSCEQNLNHDAMYWYRQDPGQGLRLIYYSQIVNDFQKGDIAEGYSVSREKKESFPLTVTSAQKNPTAFYLCASSSPGLAATDTQYFGPGTRLTVL.

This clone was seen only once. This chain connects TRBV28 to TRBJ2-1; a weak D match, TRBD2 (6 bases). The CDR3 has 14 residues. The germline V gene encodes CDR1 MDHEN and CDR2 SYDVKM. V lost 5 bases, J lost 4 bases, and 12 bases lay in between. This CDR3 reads CASSRRESYNEQFF. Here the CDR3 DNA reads TGTGCCAGCAGTCGACGGGAGTCATACAATGAGCAGTTCTTC.

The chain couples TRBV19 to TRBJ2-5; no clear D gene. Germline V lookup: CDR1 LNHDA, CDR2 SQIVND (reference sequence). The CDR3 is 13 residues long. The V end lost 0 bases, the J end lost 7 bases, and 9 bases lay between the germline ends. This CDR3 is CASSIDRTGTQYF. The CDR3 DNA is TGTGCCAGTAGTATAGATCGGACCGGGACCCAGTACTTC.

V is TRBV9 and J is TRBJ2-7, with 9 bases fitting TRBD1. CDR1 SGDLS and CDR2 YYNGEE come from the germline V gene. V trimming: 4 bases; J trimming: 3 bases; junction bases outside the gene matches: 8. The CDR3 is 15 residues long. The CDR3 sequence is CASSQGQGDYYEQYF. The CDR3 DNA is TGTGCCAGCAGCCAGGGACAGGGAGACTACTACGAGCAGTACTTC.

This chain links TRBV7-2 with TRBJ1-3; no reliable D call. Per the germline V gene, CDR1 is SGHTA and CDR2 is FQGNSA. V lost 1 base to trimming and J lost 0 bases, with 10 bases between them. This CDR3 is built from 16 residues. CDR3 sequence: CASSLVRVPSGNTIYF. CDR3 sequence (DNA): TGTGCCAGCAGCTTAGTAAGGGTACCCTCTGGAAACACCATATATTTT.

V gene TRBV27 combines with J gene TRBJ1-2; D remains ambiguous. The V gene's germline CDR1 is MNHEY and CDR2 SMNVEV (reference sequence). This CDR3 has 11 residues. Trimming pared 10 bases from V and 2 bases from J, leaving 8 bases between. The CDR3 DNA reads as TGTGCCACCAGAGGAAACTATGGCTACACCTTC. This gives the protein CATRGNYGYTF.

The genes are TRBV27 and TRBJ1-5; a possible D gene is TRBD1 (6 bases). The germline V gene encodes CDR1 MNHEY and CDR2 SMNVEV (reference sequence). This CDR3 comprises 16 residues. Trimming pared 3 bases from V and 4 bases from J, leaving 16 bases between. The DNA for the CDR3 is TGTGCCAGCAGTTTCACTACCGGGACAAAGAATCAGCCCCAGCATTTT. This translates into CASSFTTGTKNQPQHF.

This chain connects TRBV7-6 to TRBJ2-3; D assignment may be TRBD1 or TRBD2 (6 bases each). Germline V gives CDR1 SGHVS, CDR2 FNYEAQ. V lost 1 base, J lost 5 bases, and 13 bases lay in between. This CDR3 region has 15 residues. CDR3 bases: TGTGCCAGCAGCTTAGGGGGGGCCCGGGGAGATACGCAGTATTTT. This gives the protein CASSLGGARGDTQYF.

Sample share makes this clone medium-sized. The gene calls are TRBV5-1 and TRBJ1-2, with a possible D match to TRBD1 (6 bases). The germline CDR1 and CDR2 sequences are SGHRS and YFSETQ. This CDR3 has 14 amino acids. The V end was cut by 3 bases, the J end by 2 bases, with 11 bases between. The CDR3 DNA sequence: TGCGCCAGCAGCTCAGGACAGTTAAACTATGGCTACACCTTC. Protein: CASSSGQLNYGYTF.

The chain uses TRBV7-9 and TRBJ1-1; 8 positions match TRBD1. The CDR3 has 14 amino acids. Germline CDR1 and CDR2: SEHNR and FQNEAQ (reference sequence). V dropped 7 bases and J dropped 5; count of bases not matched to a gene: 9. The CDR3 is CASTFAGGRTEAFF. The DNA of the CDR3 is TGTGCCAGCACCTTCGCAGGGGGCCGAACTGAAGCTTTCTTT.

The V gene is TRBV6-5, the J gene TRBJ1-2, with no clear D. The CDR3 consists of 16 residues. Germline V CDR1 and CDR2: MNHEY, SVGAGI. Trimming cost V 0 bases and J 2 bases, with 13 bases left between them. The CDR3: CASSYSKERRNYGYTF. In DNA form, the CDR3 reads TGTGCCAGCAGTTACTCGAAAGAGCGCCGAAACTATGGCTACACCTTC.

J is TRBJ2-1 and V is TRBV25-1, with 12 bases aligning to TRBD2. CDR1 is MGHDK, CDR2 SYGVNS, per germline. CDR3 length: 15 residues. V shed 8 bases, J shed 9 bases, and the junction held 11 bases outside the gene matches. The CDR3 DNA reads TGTGCCAGCGCCCTAACTCGACTAGCGGGGGCTGAGCAGTTCTTC. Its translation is CASALTRLAGAEQFF.

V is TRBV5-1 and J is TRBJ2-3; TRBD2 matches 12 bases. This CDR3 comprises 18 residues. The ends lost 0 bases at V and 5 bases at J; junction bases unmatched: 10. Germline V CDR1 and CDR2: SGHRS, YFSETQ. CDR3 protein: CASSLGRTSGEIIDTQYF. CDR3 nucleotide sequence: TGCGCCAGCAGCTTGGGTAGGACTAGCGGGGAGATAATAGATACGCAGTATTTT. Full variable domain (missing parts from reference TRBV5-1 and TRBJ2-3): KAGVTQTPRYLIKTRGQQVTLSCSPISGHRSVSWYQQTPGQGLQFLFEYFSETQRNKGNFPGRFSGRQFSNSRSEMNVSTLELGDSALYLCASSLGRTSGEIIDTQYFGPGTRLTVL.

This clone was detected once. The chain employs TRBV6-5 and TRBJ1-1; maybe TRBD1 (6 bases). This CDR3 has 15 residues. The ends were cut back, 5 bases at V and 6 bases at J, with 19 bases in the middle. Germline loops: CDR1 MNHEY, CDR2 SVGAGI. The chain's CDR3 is CASSIRDTGPAEAFF. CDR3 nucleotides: TGTGCCAGCAGTATCCGGGACACCGGTCCGGCTGAAGCTTTCTTT.

CDR3 protein: CASSVGGTRDEAFF. CDR3 nucleotide sequence: TGTGCCAGCAGCGTGGGGGGTACCCGTGATGAAGCTTTCTTT. This chain links TRBV13 with TRBJ1-1, with D possibly matching TRBD1 (5 bases). Germline V gene lookup returns CDR1 PRHDT and CDR2 FYEKMQ (reference sequence). CDR3 length: 14 residues. Trimming removed 5 bases at V and 7 bases at J, with 17 bases between. The complete variable domain, with remaining parts taken from reference TRBV13 and TRBJ1-1, reads AAGVIQSPRHLIKEKRETATLKCYPIPRHDTVYWYQQGPGQDPQFLISFYEKMQSDKGSIPDRFSAQQFSDYHSELNMSSLELGDSALYFCASSVGGTRDEAFFGQGTRLTVV.